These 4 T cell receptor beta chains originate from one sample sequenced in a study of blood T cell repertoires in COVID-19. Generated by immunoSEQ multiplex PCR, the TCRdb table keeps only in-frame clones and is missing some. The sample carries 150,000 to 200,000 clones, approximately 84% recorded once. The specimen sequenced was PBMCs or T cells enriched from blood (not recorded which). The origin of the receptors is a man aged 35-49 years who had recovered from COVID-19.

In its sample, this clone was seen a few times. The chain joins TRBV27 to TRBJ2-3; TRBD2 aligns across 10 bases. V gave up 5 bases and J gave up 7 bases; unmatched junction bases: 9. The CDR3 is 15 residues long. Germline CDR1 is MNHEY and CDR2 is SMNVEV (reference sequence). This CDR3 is CASSPGVAGGHTQYF. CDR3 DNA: TGTGCCAGCAGTCCAGGGGTAGCGGGGGGTCATACGCAGTATTTT.

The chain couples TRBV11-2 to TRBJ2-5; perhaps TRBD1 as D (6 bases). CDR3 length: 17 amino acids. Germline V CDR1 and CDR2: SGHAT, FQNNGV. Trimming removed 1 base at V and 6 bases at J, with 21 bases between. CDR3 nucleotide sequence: TGTGCCAGCAGCTTAGGAGGACCTAATGACAGGTTACAGACCCAGTACTTC. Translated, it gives CASSLGGPNDRLQTQYF. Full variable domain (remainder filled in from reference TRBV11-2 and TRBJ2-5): EAGVAQSPRYKIIEKRQSVAFWCNPISGHATLYWYQQILGQGPKLLIQFQNNGVVDDSQLPKDRFSAERLKGVDSTLKIQPAKLEDSAVYLCASSLGGPNDRLQTQYFGPGTRLLVL.

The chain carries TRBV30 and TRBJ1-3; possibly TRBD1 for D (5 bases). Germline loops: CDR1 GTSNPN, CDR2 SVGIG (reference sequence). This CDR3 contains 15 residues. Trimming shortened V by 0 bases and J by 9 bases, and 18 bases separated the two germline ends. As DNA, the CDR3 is TGTGCCTGGAGTGTATTCGGGGGAATAGTCGGCACCATATATTTT. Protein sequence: CAWSVFGGIVGTIYF.

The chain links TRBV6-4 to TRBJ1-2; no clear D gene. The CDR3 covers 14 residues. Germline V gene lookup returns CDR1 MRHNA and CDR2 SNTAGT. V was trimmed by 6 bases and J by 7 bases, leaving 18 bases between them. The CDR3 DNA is TGTGCCAGCAGGATGGAGGGAGGTGTCGGTGGCTACACCTTC. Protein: CASRMEGGVGGYTF.